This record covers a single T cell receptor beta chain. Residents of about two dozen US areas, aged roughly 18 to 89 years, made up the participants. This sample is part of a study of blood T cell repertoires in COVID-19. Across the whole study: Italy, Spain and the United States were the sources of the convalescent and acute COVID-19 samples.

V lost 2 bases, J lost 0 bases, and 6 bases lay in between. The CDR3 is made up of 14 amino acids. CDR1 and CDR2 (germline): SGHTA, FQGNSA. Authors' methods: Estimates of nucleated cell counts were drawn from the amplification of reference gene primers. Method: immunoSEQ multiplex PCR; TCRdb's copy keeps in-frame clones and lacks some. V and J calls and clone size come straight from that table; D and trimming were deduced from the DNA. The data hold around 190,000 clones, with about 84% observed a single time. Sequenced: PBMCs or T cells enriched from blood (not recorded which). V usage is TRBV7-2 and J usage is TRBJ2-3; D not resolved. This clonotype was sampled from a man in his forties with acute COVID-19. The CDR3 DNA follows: TGTGCCAGCAGCTTATCCCGGAGCACAGATACGCAGTATTTT. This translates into CASSLSRSTDTQYF.